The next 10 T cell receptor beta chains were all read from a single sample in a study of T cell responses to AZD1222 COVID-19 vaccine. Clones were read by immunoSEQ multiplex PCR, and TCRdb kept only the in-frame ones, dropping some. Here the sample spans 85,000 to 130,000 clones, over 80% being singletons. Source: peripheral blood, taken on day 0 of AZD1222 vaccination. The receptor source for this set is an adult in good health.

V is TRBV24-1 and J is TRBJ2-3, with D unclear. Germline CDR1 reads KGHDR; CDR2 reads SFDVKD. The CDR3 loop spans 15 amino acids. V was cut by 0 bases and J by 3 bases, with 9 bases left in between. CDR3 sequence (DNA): TGTGCCACCAGTGATTTGACACAGCCGACAGATACGCAGTATTTT. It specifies CATSDLTQPTDTQYF.

The CDR3 nucleotides read TGTGCCAGCAGTCCGGACAGGGGCGAGATGGGGGAAAAACTGTTTTTT. Its protein is CASSPDRGEMGEKLFF. The chain has TRBV7-2 and TRBJ1-4; 9 bases are a match to TRBD1. V lost 6 bases, J lost 8 bases, and 13 bases stayed unmatched. Germline CDR1 reads SGHTA; CDR2 reads FQGNSA. The CDR3 has 16 amino acids.

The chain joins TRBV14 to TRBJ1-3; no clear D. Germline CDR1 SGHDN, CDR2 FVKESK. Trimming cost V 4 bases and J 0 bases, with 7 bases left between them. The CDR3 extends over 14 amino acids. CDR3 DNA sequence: TGTGCCAGCAGCCGAAGATTCTCTGGAAACACCATATATTTT. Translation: CASSRRFSGNTIYF.

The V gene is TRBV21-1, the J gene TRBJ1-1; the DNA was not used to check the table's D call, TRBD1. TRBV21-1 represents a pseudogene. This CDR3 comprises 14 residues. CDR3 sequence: CASSPGTENTEAFF. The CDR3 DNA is TGTGCCAGCAGCCCAGGGACAGAGAACACTGAAGCTTTCTTT.

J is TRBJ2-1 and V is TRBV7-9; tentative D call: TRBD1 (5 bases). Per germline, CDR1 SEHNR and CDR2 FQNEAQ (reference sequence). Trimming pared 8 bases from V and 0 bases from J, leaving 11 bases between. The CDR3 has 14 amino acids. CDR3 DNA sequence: TGTGCCAGCGACCGTGGGGCCTCCTACAATGAGCAGTTCTTC. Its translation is CASDRGASYNEQFF.

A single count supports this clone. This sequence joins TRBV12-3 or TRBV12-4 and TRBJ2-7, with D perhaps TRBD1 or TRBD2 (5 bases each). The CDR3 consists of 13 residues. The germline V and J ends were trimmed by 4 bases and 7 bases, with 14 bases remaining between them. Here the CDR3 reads CASSSGTTWEQYF. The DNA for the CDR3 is TGTGCCAGCAGTTCCGGGACGACTTGGGAGCAGTACTTC.

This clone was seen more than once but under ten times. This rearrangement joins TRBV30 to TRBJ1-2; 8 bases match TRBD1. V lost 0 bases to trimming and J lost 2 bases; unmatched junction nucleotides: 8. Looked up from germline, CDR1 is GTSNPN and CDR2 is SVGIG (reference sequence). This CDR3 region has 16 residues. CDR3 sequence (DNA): TGTGCCTGGAGTGTACCCCTGGACAGGGTGAACTATGGCTACACCTTC. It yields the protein CAWSVPLDRVNYGYTF.

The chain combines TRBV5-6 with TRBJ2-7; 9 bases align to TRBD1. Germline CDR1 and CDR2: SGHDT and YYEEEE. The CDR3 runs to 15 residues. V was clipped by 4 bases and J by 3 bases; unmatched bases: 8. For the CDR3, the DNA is TGTGCCAGCAGCGGAACCGGGACAGGGAACTACGAGCAGTACTTC. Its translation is CASSGTGTGNYEQYF.

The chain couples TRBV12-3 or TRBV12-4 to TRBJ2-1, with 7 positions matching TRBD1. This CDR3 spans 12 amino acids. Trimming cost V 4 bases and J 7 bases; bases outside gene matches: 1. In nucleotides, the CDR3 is TGTGCCAGCAGTTGGGACAGAAATGAGCAGTTCTTC. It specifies CASSWDRNEQFF.

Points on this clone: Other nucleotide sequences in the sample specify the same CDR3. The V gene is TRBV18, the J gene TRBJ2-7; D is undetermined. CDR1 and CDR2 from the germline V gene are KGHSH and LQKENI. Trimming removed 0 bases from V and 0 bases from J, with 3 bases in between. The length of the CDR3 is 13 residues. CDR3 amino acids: CASSPPSSYEQYF. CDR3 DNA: TGTGCCAGCTCACCACCGAGCTCCTACGAGCAGTACTTC.